Below, one TCR beta chain is given with its context. It lacks a known antigen. No much larger clone exists at a distance of one base, and base qualities are not known. The data were obtained in a study of blood T cell repertoires in COVID-19 (dated by TCRdb to between 2020 and 2021). Turning to the overall study: The collaborator samples originated in the United States, Italy and Spain and spanned the acute and convalescent phases of COVID-19. Deeply sampled blood TCRbeta repertoires from subjects exposed to, actively infected with, or recovered from COVID-19 were included in the dataset. Where HLA class I and class II types were available, the types were taken from metadata supplied by the sample provider, not from assay-based typing. Samples were obtained from the ongoing ImmuneRACE study (first 160 participants) and from 950 to 1,500 subjects provided by 6 global collaborators. The repertoires were released in a freely available public database meant as a resource for research on the immune response to SARS-CoV-2. The prospective study material was composed of cDNA or gDNA derived from T cells, B-cell-depleted T cells, or PBMCs. The sample metadata nearly always contained a de-identified subject ID, COVID-19 status, age in years and sex. Study-level results and caveats: Clinical and demographic metadata were provided uncurated, with the amount varying by source and participant.

Participants in the prospective study were aged roughly 18 to 100 years, lived in 24 United States geographic areas, and enrolled through a virtual design. Cohort assignment in the prospective study relied on participant-reported clinical history from a screening survey and a study questionnaire. A participant counted as exposed if, within 2 weeks of entering the study, that participant had been in contact with someone who had a PCR-confirmed or clinician-diagnosed COVID-19 case. In the prospective study, mobile phlebotomists collected whole blood, serum and a nasopharyngeal or oropharyngeal swab from each participant. Additional blood draws and questionnaires over an approximately two-month period could optionally be provided by prospective study participants. Before DNA extraction, blood samples from the prospective study were shipped at room temperature or frozen. For this chain, trimming is 4 bases at the V end and 1 base at the J end, and the number of junction bases without a gene match is 7. The CDR3, cysteine through phenylalanine, is 15 amino acids long. Only the CDR3 portion is preserved as DNA: 45 bases, with reading frame beginning at the first base. The CDR1 and CDR2 encoded by the germline V gene are MGHRA and YSYEKL.

TCRbeta CDR3 regions were amplified from genomic DNA using the immunoSEQ Assay, a bias-controlled multiplex PCR. The original pipeline was this. Nucleated cell counts per sample were estimated from amplification of reference gene primers within the assay. To quantify the absolute abundance of each unique TCRbeta CDR3 rearrangement, sequence reads were collapsed and filtered. For each sample, productive Simpson clonality was calculated as the square root of Simpson's diversity index over productive rearrangements. The table was pulled from immuneACCESS by TCRdb, which kept in-frame rearrangements only. Such tables lose some clones; where checked, under half of the loss comes from unresolved V genes, and the rest has no known cause. The V and J calls and the clone size are those of that table, but D and trimming were determined from the DNA. Here the sample has 350,000 to 450,000 clones; around nine tenths occur a single time. The ten largest clones add up to approximately 1.5% of the sample.

The V and J segments used are TRBV4-1 and TRBJ2-7; TRBD1 matches 7 bases in the middle. The specimen was PBMCs or T cells enriched from blood (not recorded which). The clonotype comes from a young woman who had been exposed to COVID-19. The nucleotide sequence is given as TGCGCCAGCAGCCGCCCCGGGACAGCATCCTACGAGCAGTACTTC. The resulting protein is CASSRPGTASYEQYF.